One sample yielded the 9 T cell receptor beta chains listed below, sequenced in a study of blood T cell repertoires in COVID-19. Method: immunoSEQ multiplex PCR; TCRdb's copy keeps in-frame clones and lacks some. The table shows around 250,000 clones, with around 90% occurring only once. Input material: peripheral blood. These receptors came from a woman aged 70-85 years with active or convalescent COVID-19.

This clone was observed a few times. The V and J genes are TRBV9 and TRBJ1-2, with 9 nucleotides matching TRBD1. V was pared by 2 bases and J by 5 bases, with 16 bases of the junction left unmatched. This CDR3 is 18 amino acids long. The germline V gene has CDR1 SGDLS and CDR2 YYNGEE. The CDR3 reads CASSVPSASGQGIYGYTF. The CDR3 bases are TGTGCCAGCAGCGTCCCCTCCGCCTCGGGACAGGGTATTTATGGCTACACCTTC.

This clone has just a few counts. J is TRBJ1-1 and V is TRBV6-2 or TRBV6-3, with D perhaps matching TRBD1 (6 bases). Trimming pared 6 bases from V and 6 bases from J, leaving 11 bases between. The CDR3 spans 12 residues. CDR1 and CDR2 from the germline V gene are MNHEY and SVGEGT. In nucleotides, the CDR3 is TGTGCCAGCAGCCAAAACAGGGCTGAAGCTTTCTTT. This encodes CASSQNRAEAFF.

This clone was recorded only once. The chain uses TRBV7-9 and TRBJ2-5; D call uncertain. The germline V gene encodes CDR1 SEHNR and CDR2 FQNEAQ (reference sequence). This CDR3 contains 11 residues. The V gene lost 6 bases and the J gene lost 4 bases, with 6 bases spanning the gap. CDR3 sequence reads: CASSPLETQYF. CDR3 nucleotide sequence: TGTGCCAGCAGTCCCCTAGAGACCCAGTACTTC.

The CDR3 sequence is CASSWLAETEQYF. As DNA, the CDR3 is TGTGCCAGTTCGTGGCTAGCGGAGACGGAGCAGTACTTC. The gene calls are TRBV18 and TRBJ2-7; 7 nucleotides match TRBD2. There are 13 residues in the CDR3. Germline V CDR1 and CDR2: KGHSH, LQKENI. The J segment lost 7 bases and the V segment lost 9 bases, leaving 12 bases of the junction unmatched.

The rearrangement links TRBV5-1 to TRBJ2-5; 16 nucleotides align to TRBD2. With 3 bases clipped from V and 5 bases from J, the junction kept 16 bases outside the gene matches. The length of the CDR3 is 20 residues. Germline-derived CDR1 and CDR2 are SGHRS and YFSETQ. The CDR3 DNA reads TGCGCCAGCAGCTCCCGGGCCCCCGGGACTAGCGGGGGGGCCGGGGAGACCCAGTACTTC. This gives the protein CASSSRAPGTSGGAGETQYF.

The chain has TRBV25-1 and TRBJ1-4; D perhaps matches TRBD1 (6 bases). The CDR3 is 15 amino acids. Germline V gives CDR1 MGHDK, CDR2 SYGVNS. V gave up 5 bases and J gave up 7 bases, with 17 bases separating them. The CDR3 nucleotides are TGTGCCAGCAGTAGCCGCTACAGGGTTGGTGAAAAACTGTTTTTT. It yields the protein CASSSRYRVGEKLFF.

The sample holds one count of this clone. This chain uses TRBV3-1 (or the pseudogene TRBV3-2) with TRBJ2-3, with 16 positions matching TRBD2. Germline-derived CDR1 and CDR2 are LGHDT and YNNKEL (reference sequence). V was pared by 0 bases and J by 4 bases, with 7 bases of the junction left unmatched. The CDR3 totals 19 residues. CDR3 bases: TGTGCCAGCAGCCAAGAGGGACTAGCGGGGGGGCCCCTACCAGATACGCAGTATTTT. This gives the protein CASSQEGLAGGPLPDTQYF.

This clone was seen only once. The chain couples TRBV19 to TRBJ2-4; possibly TRBD2 for D (6 bases). The germline CDR1 and CDR2 sequences are LNHDA and SQIVND (reference sequence). Trimming took off 3 bases at V and 9 bases at J, with 21 bases between the two ends. This CDR3 contains 16 residues. The DNA for the CDR3 is TGTGCCAGTAGTATTCAAGGTGGAGCAGGGAGGACCATTCAGTACTTC. Translating it yields CASSIQGGAGRTIQYF.

The chain combines TRBV2 with TRBJ2-4; D ambiguous. CDR3 length: 12 residues. CDR1 and CDR2 (germline): SNHLY, FYNNEI. The V end lost 7 bases, the J end lost 5 bases, and 9 bases lay between the germline ends. CDR3 region: CASTQNQNIQYF. The CDR3 DNA reads TGTGCCAGCACTCAGAACCAAAACATTCAGTACTTC.